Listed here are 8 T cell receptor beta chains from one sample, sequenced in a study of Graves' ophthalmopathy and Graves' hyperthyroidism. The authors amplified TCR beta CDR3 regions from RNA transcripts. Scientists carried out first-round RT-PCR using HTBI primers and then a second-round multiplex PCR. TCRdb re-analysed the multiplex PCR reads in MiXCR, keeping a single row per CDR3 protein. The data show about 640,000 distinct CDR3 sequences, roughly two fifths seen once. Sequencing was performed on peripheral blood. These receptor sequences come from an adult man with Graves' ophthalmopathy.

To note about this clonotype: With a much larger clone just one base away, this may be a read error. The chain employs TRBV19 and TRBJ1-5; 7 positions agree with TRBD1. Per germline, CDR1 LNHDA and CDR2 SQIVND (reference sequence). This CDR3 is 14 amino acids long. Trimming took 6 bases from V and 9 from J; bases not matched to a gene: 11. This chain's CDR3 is CASRATGYDRPQHF. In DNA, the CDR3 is TGTGCCAGTAGAGCGACAGGGTACGATCGGCCCCAGCATTTT.

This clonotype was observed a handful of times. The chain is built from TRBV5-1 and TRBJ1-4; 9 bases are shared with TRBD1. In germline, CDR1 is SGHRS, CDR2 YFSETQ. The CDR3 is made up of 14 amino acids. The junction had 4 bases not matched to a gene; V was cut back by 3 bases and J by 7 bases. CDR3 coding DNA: TGCGCCAGCAGCTCGGACAGGGGATTTGAAAAACTGTTTTTT. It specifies CASSSDRGFEKLFF.

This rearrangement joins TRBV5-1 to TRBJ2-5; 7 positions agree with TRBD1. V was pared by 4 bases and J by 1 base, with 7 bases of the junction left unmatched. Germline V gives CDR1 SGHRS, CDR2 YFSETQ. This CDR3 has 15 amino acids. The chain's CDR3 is CASSDAQGVQETQYF. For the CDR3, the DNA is TGCGCCAGCAGCGACGCTCAGGGGGTCCAAGAGACCCAGTACTTC.

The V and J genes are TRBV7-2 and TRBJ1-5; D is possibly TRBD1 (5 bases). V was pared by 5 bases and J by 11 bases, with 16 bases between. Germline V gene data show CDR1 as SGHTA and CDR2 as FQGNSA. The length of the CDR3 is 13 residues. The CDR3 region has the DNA TGTGCCAGCAGCACCGACAGAGGGGAGACCCAGCATTTT. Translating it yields CASSTDRGETQHF.

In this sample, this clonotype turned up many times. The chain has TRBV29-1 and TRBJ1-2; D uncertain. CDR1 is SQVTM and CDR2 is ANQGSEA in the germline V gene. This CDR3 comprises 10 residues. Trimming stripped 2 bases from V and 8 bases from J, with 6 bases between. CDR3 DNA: TGCAGCGTTGAAAGTCCCGGCTACACCTTC. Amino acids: CSVESPGYTF.

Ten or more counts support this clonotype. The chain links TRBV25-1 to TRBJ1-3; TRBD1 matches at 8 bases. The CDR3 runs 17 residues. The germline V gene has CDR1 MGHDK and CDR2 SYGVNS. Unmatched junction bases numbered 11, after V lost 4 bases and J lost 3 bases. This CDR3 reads CASSVSSDREGGNTIYF. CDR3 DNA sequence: TGTGCCAGCAGTGTATCCTCGGACAGGGAAGGTGGAAACACCATATATTTT.

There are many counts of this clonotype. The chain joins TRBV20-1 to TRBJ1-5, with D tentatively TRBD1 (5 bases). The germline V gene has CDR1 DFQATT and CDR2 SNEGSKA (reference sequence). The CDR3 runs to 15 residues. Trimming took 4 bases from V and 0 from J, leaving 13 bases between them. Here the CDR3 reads CSATYSGDSNQPQHF. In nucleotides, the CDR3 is TGCAGTGCTACGTATTCGGGGGATAGCAATCAGCCCCAGCATTTT.

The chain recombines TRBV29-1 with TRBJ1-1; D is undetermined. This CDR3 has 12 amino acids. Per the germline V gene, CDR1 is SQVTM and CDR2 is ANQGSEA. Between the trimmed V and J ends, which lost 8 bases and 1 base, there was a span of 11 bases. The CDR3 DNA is TGCAGCTTGGATTGGCAGAACACTGAAGCTTTCTTT. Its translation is CSLDWQNTEAFF.